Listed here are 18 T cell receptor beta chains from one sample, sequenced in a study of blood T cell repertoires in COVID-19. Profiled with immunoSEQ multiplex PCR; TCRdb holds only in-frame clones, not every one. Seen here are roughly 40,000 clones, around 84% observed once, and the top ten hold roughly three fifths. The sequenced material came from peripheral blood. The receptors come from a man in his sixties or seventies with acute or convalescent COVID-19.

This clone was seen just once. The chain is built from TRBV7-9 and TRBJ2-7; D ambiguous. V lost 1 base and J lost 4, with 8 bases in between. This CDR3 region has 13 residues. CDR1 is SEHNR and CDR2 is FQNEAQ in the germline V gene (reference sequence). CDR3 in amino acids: CASSLEVTYEQYF. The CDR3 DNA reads TGTGCCAGCAGCTTAGAGGTGACTTACGAGCAGTACTTC. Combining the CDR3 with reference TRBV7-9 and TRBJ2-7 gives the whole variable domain DTGVSQNPRHKITKRGQNVTFRCDPISEHNRLYWYRQTLGQGPEFLTYFQNEAQLEKSRLLSDRFSAERPKGSFSTLEIQRTEQGDSAMYLCASSLEVTYEQYFGPGTRLTVT.

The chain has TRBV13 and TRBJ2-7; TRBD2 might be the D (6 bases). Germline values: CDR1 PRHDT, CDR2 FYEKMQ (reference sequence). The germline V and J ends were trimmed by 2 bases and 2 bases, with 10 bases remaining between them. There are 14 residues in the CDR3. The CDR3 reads CASSLRGIPYEQYF. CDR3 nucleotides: TGTGCCAGCAGCTTACGGGGGATCCCCTACGAGCAGTACTTC. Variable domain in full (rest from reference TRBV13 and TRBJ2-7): AAGVIQSPRHLIKEKRETATLKCYPIPRHDTVYWYQQGPGQDPQFLISFYEKMQSDKGSIPDRFSAQQFSDYHSELNMSSLELGDSALYFCASSLRGIPYEQYFGPGTRLTVT.

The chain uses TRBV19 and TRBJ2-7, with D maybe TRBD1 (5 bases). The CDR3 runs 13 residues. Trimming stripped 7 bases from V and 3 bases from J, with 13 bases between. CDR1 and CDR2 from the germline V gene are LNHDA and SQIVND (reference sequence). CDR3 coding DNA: TGTGCCAGTAAGAACAGGACGGGCTACGAGCAGTACTTC. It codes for CASKNRTGYEQYF.

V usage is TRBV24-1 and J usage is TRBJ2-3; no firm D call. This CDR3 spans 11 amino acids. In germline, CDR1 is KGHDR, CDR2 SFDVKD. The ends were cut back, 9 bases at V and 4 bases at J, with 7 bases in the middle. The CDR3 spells CATGLSDTQYF. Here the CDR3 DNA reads TGTGCCACCGGCCTTTCAGATACGCAGTATTTT.

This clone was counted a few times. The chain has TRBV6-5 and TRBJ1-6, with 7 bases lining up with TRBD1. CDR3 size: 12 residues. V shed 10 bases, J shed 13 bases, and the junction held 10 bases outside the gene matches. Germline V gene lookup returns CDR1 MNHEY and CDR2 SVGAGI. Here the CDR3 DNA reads TGTGCCACCAGACGAACAGGGGCTCCCCTCCACTTT. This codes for CATRRTGAPLHF.

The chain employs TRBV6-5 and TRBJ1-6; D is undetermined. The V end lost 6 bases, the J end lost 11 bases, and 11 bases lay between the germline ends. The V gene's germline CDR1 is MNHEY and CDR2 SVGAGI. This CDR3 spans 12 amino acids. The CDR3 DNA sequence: TGTGCCAGCAGCCCGGGGTACCCACCCCTCCACTTT. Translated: CASSPGYPPLHF.

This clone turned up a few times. DNA of the CDR3: TGCGCCAGCAGCTTGAGGGTTGGGGGCCAGACTAGCACAGATACGCAGTATTTT. It encodes CASSLRVGGQTSTDTQYF. V usage is TRBV5-1 and J usage is TRBJ2-3; D may be TRBD1 (6 bases). The CDR3 is 18 amino acids. From germline, CDR1 is SGHRS and CDR2 YFSETQ. V was clipped by 1 base and J by 0 bases, with 18 bases between them.

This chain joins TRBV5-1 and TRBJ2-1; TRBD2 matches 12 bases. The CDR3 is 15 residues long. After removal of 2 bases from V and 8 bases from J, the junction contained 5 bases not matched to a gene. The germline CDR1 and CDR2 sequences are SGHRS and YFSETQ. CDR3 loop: CASSFRTSGTYEQFF. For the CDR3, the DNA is TGCGCCAGCAGCTTCCGGACTAGCGGGACGTATGAGCAGTTCTTC.

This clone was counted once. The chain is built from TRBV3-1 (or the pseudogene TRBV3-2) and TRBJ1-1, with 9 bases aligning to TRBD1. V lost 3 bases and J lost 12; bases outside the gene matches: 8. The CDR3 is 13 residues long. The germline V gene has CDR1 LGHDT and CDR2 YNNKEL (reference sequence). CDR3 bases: TGTGCCAGCAGCCAGCCAGGGACAGGGACATCTTTCTTT. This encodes CASSQPGTGTSFF.

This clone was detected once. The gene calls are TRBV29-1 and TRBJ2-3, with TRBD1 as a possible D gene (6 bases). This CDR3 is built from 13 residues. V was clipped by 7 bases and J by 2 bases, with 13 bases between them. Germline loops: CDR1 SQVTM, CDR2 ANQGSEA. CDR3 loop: CSGQRTDTDTQYF. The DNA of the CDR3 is TGCAGCGGGCAACGGACAGACACAGATACGCAGTATTTT.

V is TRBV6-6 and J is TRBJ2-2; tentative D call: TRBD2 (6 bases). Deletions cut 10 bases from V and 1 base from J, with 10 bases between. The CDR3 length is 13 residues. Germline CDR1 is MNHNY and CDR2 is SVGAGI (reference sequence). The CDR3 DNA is TGTGCCACGGCGGGAAGGAACACCGGGGAGCTGTTTTTT. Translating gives CATAGRNTGELFF.

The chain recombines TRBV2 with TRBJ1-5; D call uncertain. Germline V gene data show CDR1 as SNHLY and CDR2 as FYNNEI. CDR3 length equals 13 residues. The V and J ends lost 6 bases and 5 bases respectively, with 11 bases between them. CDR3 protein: CASSAADYQPQHF. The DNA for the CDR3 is TGTGCCAGCAGCGCGGCAGATTATCAGCCCCAGCATTTT.

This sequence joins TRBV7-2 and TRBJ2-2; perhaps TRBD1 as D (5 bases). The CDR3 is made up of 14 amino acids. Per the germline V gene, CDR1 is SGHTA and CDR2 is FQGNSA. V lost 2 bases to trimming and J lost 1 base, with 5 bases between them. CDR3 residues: CASSLRGNTGELFF. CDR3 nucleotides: TGTGCCAGCAGCTTAAGGGGGAACACCGGGGAGCTGTTTTTT.

Here the CDR3 DNA reads TGCGCCAGCAGCCCAGACAAGTATGGCTACACCTTC. Translation: CASSPDKYGYTF. V gene TRBV5-1 combines with J gene TRBJ1-2; D call uncertain. Between the trimmed V and J ends, which lost 4 bases and 5 bases, there was a span of 9 bases. The CDR3 spans 12 residues. CDR1 SGHRS and CDR2 YFSETQ come from the germline V gene.

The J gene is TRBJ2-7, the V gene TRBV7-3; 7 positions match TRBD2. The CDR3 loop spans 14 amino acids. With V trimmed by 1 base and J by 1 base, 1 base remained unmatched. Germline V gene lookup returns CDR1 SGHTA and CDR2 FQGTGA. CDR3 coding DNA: TGTGCCAGCAGCTTAAGAGCGGGATCCTACGAGCAGTACTTC. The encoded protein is CASSLRAGSYEQYF.

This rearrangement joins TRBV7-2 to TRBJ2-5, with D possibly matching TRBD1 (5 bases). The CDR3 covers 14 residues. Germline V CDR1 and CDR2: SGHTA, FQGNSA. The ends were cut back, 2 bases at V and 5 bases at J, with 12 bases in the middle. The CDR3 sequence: CASSLKVRAETQYF. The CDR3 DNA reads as TGTGCCAGCAGCTTAAAGGTCAGGGCTGAGACCCAGTACTTC.

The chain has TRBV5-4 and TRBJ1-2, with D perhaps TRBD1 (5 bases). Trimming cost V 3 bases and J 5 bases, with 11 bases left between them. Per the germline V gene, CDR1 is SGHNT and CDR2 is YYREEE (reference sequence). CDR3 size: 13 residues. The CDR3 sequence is CASSSDIRYGYTF. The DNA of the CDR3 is TGTGCCAGCAGCTCGGACATACGATATGGCTACACCTTC.

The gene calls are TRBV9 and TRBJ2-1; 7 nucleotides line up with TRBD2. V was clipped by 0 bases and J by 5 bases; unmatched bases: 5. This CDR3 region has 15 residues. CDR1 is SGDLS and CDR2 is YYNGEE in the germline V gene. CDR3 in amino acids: CASSVDLADNNEQFF. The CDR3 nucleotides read TGTGCCAGCAGCGTAGACCTAGCGGATAACAATGAGCAGTTCTTC.